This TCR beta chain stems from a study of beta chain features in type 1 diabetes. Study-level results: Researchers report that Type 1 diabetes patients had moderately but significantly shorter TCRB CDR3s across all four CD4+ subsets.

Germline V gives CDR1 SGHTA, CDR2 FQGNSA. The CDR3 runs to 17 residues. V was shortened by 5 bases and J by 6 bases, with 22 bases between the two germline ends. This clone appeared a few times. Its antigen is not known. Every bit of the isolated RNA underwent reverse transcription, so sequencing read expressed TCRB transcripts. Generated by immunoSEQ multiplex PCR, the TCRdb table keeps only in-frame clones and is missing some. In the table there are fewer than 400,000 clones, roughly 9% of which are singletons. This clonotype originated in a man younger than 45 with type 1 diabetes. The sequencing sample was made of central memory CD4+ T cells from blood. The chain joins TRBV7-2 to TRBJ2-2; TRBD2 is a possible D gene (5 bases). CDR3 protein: CASSPDLATWAAGELFF. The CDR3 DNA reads TGTGCCAGCAGCCCCGATCTAGCAACGTGGGCCGCCGGGGAGCTGTTTTTT.